This T cell receptor beta chain comes out of a study of T-cell reconstitution after alpha-beta-depleted transplantation in children. CDR1 and CDR2 (germline): LGHNA, YNFKEQ. There are 17 residues in the CDR3. J gave up 1 base and V 1 base, and 7 bases lay outside the gene matches. Using unique molecular identifiers, the investigators prepared the TCRbeta library. Via MiXCR, TCRdb re-called the PCR reads, giving one row per CDR3 protein. Here the sample spans some 590,000 distinct CDR3 sequences, roughly 10% being singletons. The sequenced sample was PBMCs from the stem cell graft donor, obtained from the stem cell graft. This receptor was obtained from a human donor who donated a stem cell graft to a child with acute myeloid leukemia. The V and J genes are TRBV4-2 and TRBJ2-1; 7 nucleotides agree with TRBD1. Here the CDR3 reads CASSQGPRGQSYNEQFF. The CDR3 bases are TGTGCCAGCAGCCAAGGTCCTCGGGGACAGTCCTACAATGAGCAGTTCTTC.